A single sample is the source of the 14 T cell receptor beta chains below, sequenced in a study of cytomegalovirus exposure and HLA in healthy donors. The PCR contained 60 Vbeta and 13 Jbeta primers. Profiling relied on immunoSEQ multiplex PCR, and the TCRdb table lists in-frame clones only, not all of them. The data hold about 170,000 clones, with 80% observed a single time. The sample comprised PBMCs. Every receptor here comes from a woman between 50 and 59 years old in good health and CMV-seropositive.

This chain connects TRBV7-8 to TRBJ1-2; weak D call: TRBD1 (5 bases). Looked up from germline, CDR1 is SGHVS and CDR2 is FQNEAQ. CDR3 length equals 13 residues. The germline V and J ends were trimmed by 5 bases and 10 bases, with 17 bases remaining between them. CDR3 nucleotide sequence: TGTGCCAGCAGCGGCAGGGTCCCAGTCGACTACACCTTC. Its protein product is CASSGRVPVDYTF.

This rearrangement joins TRBV19 to TRBJ2-3, with D possibly being TRBD1 (5 bases). The V and J ends lost 9 bases and 0 bases respectively, with 16 bases between them. CDR1 and CDR2 (germline): LNHDA, SQIVND (reference sequence). CDR3 length equals 15 residues. The CDR3 is CASTRGHTSTDTQYF. CDR3 DNA sequence: TGTGCCAGCACTCGAGGACATACCAGCACAGATACGCAGTATTTT.

A few counts support this clone. The J gene is TRBJ2-7, the V gene TRBV7-6; perhaps TRBD1 as D (6 bases). CDR3 length equals 13 residues. Germline values: CDR1 SGHVS, CDR2 FNYEAQ. Deletions cut 0 bases from V and 7 bases from J, with 10 bases between. CDR3 sequence (DNA): TGTGCCAGCAGCTTAGCGGGAACAGGGGAGCAGTACTTC. Residues: CASSLAGTGEQYF.

This clone was counted a few times. The chain couples TRBV11-3 to TRBJ2-1; D may be TRBD2 (5 bases). With 5 bases removed from V and 6 bases from J, the gap between germline ends came to 8 bases. The CDR3 covers 12 residues. Per germline, CDR1 SGHNT and CDR2 YENEEA. The DNA of the CDR3 is TGTGCCAGCAGCCGGGGTGTCAATGAGCAGTTCTTC. Translating gives CASSRGVNEQFF. Looking up the rest from reference TRBV11-3 and TRBJ2-1 gives the full variable domain: EAGVVQSPRYKIIEKKQPVAFWCNPISGHNTLYWYLQNLGQGPELLIRYENEEAVDDSQLPKDRFSAERLKGVDSTLKIQPAELGDSAVYLCASSRGVNEQFFGPGTRLTVL.

This chain joins TRBV19 and TRBJ1-1; TRBD1 is a possible D gene (5 bases). The ends were cut back, 7 bases at V and 7 bases at J, with 19 bases in the middle. Germline-derived CDR1 and CDR2 are LNHDA and SQIVND (reference sequence). The CDR3 length is 14 residues. CDR3 nucleotide sequence: TGTGCCAGTATCCCGGGCAGGGAAATGGGTGAAGCTTTCTTT. Protein: CASIPGREMGEAFF. Complete variable domain (other parts from reference TRBV19 and TRBJ1-1): DGGITQSPKYLFRKEGQNVTLSCEQNLNHDAMYWYRQDPGQGLRLIYYSQIVNDFQKGDIAEGYSVSREKKESFPLTVTSAQKNPTAFYLCASIPGREMGEAFFGQGTRLTVV.

This clone was seen a handful of times. The chain uses TRBV4-3 and TRBJ2-1, with 8 bases lining up with TRBD2. CDR3 length: 16 residues. CDR1 is LGHNA, CDR2 YSLEER, per germline. The junction had 3 bases not matched to a gene; V was cut back by 1 base and J by 1 base. CDR3 DNA: TGCGCCAGCAGCCAAGGCGGGGGGTATTCCTACAATGAGCAGTTCTTC. Its translation: CASSQGGGYSYNEQFF.

The chain joins TRBV28 to TRBJ1-3; unclear D gene. This CDR3 is built from 16 residues. Germline V gene data show CDR1 as MDHEN and CDR2 as SYDVKM. The V end was cut by 1 base, the J end by 0 bases, with 10 bases between. CDR3 nucleotides: TGTGCCAGCAGTTTATCTCAGGTCCACTCTGGAAACACCATATATTTT. Translated, it gives CASSLSQVHSGNTIYF.

The chain has TRBV6-5 and TRBJ2-1; the D is unclear. V was pared by 2 bases and J by 10 bases, with 12 bases between. The germline gives CDR1 MNHEY, CDR2 SVGAGI. The CDR3 runs to 13 residues. This CDR3 is CASSYRNDGEQFF. Written as DNA, the CDR3 is TGTGCCAGCAGTTACAGGAATGACGGGGAGCAGTTCTTC.

The genes are TRBV7-9 and TRBJ1-1; no firm D call. From germline, CDR1 is SEHNR and CDR2 FQNEAQ (reference sequence). Trimming stripped 7 bases from V and 3 bases from J, with 12 bases between. The CDR3 contains 13 residues. The CDR3 sequence: CASIPGFDTEAFF. In DNA form, the CDR3 reads TGTGCCAGCATCCCGGGGTTTGACACTGAAGCTTTCTTT.

The rearrangement joins TRBV19 to TRBJ2-1; 12 nucleotides agree with TRBD2. CDR1 and CDR2 from the germline V gene are LNHDA and SQIVND (reference sequence). V gave up 2 bases and J gave up 10 bases; unmatched junction bases: 6. The CDR3 contains 15 residues. CDR3 residues: CASSIQGLAGGEQFF. The CDR3 nucleotides are TGTGCCAGTAGTATACAGGGCCTAGCGGGAGGGGAGCAGTTCTTC.

The chain employs TRBV7-2 and TRBJ1-1; 7 nucleotides line up with TRBD1. The germline V gene has CDR1 SGHTA and CDR2 FQGNSA. There are 15 residues in the CDR3. Trimming cost V 6 bases and J 2 bases; bases outside gene matches: 9. The CDR3 DNA reads TGTGCCAGCAGTTGGAACAGGGGAGGCAACACTGAAGCTTTCTTT. It encodes CASSWNRGGNTEAFF.

The CDR3 here is CASSVDLHGSYGYTF. In DNA, the CDR3 is TGTGCCAGCAGCGTAGATCTGCATGGTAGCTATGGCTACACCTTC. The chain employs TRBV9 and TRBJ1-2, with unresolved D. The germline V gene encodes CDR1 SGDLS and CDR2 YYNGEE. The ends were cut back, 0 bases at V and 4 bases at J, with 13 bases in the middle. CDR3 length: 15 residues.

This clone was observed a handful of times. The chain has TRBV15 and TRBJ2-7, with 7 bases lining up with TRBD1. Germline CDR1 LNHNV, CDR2 YYDKDF (reference sequence). The J segment lost 5 bases and the V segment lost 3 bases, leaving 7 bases of the junction unmatched. This CDR3 comprises 14 residues. The chain's CDR3 is CATSSGDSGNEQYF. The CDR3 coding sequence is TGTGCCACCAGCAGCGGGGACAGTGGGAACGAGCAGTACTTC.

This chain uses TRBV4-3 with TRBJ2-5; the D gene is possibly TRBD1 (5 bases). This CDR3 is built from 15 residues. CDR1 LGHNA and CDR2 YSLEER come from the germline V gene. The V gene lost 6 bases and the J gene lost 0 bases, with 14 bases spanning the gap. The chain's CDR3 is CASSRKRGHQETQYF. The CDR3 bases are TGCGCCAGCAGTCGAAAAAGGGGCCACCAAGAGACCCAGTACTTC.